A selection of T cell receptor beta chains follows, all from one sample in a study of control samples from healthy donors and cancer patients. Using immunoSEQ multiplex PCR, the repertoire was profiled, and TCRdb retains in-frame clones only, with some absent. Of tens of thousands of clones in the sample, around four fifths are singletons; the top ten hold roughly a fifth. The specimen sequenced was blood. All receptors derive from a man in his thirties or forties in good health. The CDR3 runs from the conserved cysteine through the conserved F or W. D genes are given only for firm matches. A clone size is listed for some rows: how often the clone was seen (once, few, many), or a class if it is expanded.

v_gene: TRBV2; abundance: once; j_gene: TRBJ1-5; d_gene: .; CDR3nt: TGTGCCAGCAGAGACAGCAATCAGCCCCAGCATTTT; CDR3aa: CASRDSNQPQHF
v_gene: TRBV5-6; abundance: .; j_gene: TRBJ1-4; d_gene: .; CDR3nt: TGTGCCAGCAGCTGGACGGTTAATGAAAAACTGTTTTTT; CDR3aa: CASSWTVNEKLFF
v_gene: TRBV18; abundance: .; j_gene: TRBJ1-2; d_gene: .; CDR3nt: TGTGCCAGCTCACTTTTAGCCATTAATTATGGCTACACCTTC; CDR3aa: CASSLLAINYGYTF
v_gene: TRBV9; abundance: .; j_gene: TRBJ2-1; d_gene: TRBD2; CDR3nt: TGTGCCAGCAGCGATGGACTAGGCGGATACAATGAGCAGTTCTTC; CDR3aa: CASSDGLGGYNEQFF
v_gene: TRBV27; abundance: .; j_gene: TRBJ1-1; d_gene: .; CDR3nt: TGTGCCAGCAGTTTATCGCCGATTTTAACTGAAGCTTTCTTT; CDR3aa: CASSLSPILTEAFF
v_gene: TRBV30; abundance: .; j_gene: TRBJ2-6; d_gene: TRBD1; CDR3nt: TGTGCCAGAAATCGAAAACAGGGGGCTGGGGCCAACGTCCTGACTTTC; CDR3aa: CARNRKQGAGANVLTF
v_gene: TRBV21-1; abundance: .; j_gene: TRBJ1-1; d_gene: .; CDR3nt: TGTGCCAGCAGCAAGACAGGTAAAGACACTGAAGCTTTCTTT; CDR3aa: CASSKTGKDTEAFF
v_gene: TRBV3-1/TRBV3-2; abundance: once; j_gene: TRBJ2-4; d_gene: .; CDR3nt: TGTGCCAGCAGCACAGGGCCCAAAAACATTCAGTACTTC; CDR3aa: CASSTGPKNIQYF
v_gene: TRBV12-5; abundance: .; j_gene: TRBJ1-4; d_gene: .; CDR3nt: TGTGCTAGTGGTTTGGGCTCGGACGGACTTAATGAAAAACTGTTTTTT; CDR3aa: CASGLGSDGLNEKLFF
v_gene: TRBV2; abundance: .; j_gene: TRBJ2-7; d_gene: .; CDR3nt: TGTGCCAGCAGGGAAGCACGGGACGGAGATTACGAGCAGTACTTC; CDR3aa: CASREARDGDYEQYF
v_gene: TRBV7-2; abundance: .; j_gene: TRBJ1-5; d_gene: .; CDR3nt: TGTGCCAGCAGCTTCACAGGGTTTAGCAATCAGCCCCAGCATTTT; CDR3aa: CASSFTGFSNQPQHF
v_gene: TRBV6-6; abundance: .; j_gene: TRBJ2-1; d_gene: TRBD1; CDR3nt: TGTGCCAGCAGCCCATTCACAGGGGGTGGGAATGAGCAGTTCTTC; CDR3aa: CASSPFTGGGNEQFF
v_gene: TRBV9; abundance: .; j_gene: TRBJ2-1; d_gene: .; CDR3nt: TGTGCCAGTACTCCCCCGGCGGAAGACAATGAGCAGTTCTTC; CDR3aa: CASTPPAEDNEQFF
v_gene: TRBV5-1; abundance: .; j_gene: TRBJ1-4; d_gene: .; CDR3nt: TGCGCCAGCAGCTTCACTTTTGCAACTAATGAAAAACTGTTTTTT; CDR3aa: CASSFTFATNEKLFF
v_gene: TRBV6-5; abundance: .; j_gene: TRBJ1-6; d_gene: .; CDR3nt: TGTGCCAGCAGTTATGGCAGAGGCACAGACAATTCACCCCTCCACTTT; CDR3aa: CASSYGRGTDNSPLHF
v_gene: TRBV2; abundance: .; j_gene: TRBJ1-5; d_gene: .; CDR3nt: TGTGCCAGCGGGGCTTATAGCAATCAGCCCCAGCATTTT; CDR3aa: CASGAYSNQPQHF
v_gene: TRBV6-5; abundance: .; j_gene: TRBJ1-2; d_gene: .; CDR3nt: TGTGCCAGCAGTCGGACTTCTTGGGGGGGCTACACCTTC; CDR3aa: CASSRTSWGGYTF
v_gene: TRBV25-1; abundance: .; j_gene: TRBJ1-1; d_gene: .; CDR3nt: TGTGCGGCGCGCGGGGTTATGAACACTGAAGCTTTCTTT; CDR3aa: CAARGVMNTEAFF
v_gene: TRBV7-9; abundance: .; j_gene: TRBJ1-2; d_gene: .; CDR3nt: TGTGCCAGCAGCTTAGCGGGAAATAACTATGGCTACACCTTC; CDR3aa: CASSLAGNNYGYTF
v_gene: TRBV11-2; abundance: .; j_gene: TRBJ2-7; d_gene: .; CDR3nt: TGTGCCAGCAGCTTACTTAACTCCTACGAGCAGTACTTC; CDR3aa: CASSLLNSYEQYF
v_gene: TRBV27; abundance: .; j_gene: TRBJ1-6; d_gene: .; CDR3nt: TGTGCCAGCAGGCTCACGATCCTCTATAATTCACCCCTCCACTTT; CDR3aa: CASRLTILYNSPLHF
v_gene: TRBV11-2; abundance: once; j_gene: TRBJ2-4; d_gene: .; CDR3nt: TGTGCCAGCAGCTCAGGGAGGGACATTCTAGCCAAAAACATTCAGTACTTC; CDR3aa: CASSSGRDILAKNIQYF
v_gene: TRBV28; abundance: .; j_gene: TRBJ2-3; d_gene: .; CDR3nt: TGTGCCAGCAGTTTTAGGCCGGTAGATACGCAGTATTTT; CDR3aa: CASSFRPVDTQYF
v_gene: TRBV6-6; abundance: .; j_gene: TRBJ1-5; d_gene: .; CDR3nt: TGTGCCAGCAGTCCGACAGGCCCTGGTCAGCCCCAGCATTTT; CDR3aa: CASSPTGPGQPQHF
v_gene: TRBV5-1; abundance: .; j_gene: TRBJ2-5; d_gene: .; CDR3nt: TGCGCCAGCAGCTTTGGGCGGGGCCAAGAGACCCAGTACTTC; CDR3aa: CASSFGRGQETQYF
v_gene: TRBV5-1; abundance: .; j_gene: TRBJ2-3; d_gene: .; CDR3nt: TGCGCCAGCGGCCCAAGGGATCCTAGCACAGATACGCAGTATTTT; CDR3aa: CASGPRDPSTDTQYF
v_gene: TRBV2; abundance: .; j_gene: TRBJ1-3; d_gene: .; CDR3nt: TGTGCCAGCAGCGCGAATATTCCCCGGCAGGCTGGAAACACCATATATTTT; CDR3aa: CASSANIPRQAGNTIYF
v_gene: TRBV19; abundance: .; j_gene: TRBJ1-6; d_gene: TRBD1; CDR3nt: TGTGCCGCCGGGACAGGGAATTCACCCCTCCACTTT; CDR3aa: CAAGTGNSPLHF
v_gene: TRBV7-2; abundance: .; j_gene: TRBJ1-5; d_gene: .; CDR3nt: TGTGCCAGCAGCTTATGGGAGGCGTCAGGGCCCCAGCATTTT; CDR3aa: CASSLWEASGPQHF
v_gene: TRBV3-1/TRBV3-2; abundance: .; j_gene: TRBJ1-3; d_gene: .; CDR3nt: TGTGCCAGCAGCCAAGATCTCCTCTCTGGAAACACCATATATTTT; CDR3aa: CASSQDLLSGNTIYF
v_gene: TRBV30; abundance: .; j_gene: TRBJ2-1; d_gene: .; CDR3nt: TGTGCCTGGAGTGTAAGTAGATTGGGACGAAACTACTACAATGAGCAGTTCTTC; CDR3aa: CAWSVSRLGRNYYNEQFF
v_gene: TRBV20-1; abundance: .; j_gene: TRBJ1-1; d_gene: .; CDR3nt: TGCAGTGGTCGTGGGAACACTGAAGCTTTCTTT; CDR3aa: CSGRGNTEAFF
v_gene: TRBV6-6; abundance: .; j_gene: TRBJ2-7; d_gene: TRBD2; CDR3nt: TGTGCCAGCACCTTATCAGTGGGGGGGGAGGTCGAGCAGTACTTC; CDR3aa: CASTLSVGGEVEQYF
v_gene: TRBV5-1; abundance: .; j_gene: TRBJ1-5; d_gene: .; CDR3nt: TGCGCCAGCAGCTTAGGCGGGGCAAATCAGCCCCAGCATTTT; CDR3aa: CASSLGGANQPQHF
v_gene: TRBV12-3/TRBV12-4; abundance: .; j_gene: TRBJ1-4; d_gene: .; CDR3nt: TGTGCCAGCAGTTCTGGTATCGAAAAACTGTTTTTT; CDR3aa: CASSSGIEKLFF
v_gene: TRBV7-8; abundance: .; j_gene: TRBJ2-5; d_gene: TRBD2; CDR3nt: TGTGCCAGCAGCTTAGTGGCGGGGGGGCGGTACCAAGAGACCCAGTACTTC; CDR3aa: CASSLVAGGRYQETQYF
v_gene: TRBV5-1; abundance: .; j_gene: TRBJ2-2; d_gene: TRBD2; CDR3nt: TGCGCCAGCAGCTTGGATCCAGCGGGGGGCAACACCGGGGAGCTGTTTTTT; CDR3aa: CASSLDPAGGNTGELFF
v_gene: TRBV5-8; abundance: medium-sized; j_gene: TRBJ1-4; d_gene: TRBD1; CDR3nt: TGTGCCAGCAGCTTCATACCGGGACAGGGGAATGAAAAACTGTTTTTT; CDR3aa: CASSFIPGQGNEKLFF
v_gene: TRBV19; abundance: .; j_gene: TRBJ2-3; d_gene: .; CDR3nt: TGTGCCAGTAGTATAAACCGGGAGCAGTATTTT; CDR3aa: CASSINREQYF
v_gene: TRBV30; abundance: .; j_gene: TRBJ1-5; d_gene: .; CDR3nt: TGTGCCTGGAGTTCCCGTCCGAATCAGCCCCAGCATTTT; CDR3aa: CAWSSRPNQPQHF
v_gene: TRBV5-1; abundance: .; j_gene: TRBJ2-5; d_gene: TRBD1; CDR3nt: TGCGCCAGCAGCTGGACAGGGGGCGGGGAGACCCAGTACTTC; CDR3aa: CASSWTGGGETQYF
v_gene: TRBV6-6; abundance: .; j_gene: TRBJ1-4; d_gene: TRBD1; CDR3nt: TGTGCCAGCAGTCCTTGGACAGGGGGCTTCGCAACTAATGAAAAACTGTTTTTT; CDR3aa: CASSPWTGGFATNEKLFF
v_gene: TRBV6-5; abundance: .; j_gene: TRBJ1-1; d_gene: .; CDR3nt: TGTGCCAGCGGGAAAGGGATGAACACTGAAGCTTTCTTT; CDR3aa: CASGKGMNTEAFF
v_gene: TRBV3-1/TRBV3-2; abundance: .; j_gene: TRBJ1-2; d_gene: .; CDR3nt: TGTGCCAGCAGCCAAGGGCAGGTAGGGGGCTACACCTTC; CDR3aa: CASSQGQVGGYTF
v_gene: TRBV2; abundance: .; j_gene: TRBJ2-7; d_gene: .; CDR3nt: TGTGCCAGCAGGGGGTACGTACAGGGTCACGAGCAGTACTTC; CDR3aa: CASRGYVQGHEQYF
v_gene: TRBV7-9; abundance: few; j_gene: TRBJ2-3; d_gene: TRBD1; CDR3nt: TGTGCCACTCACCCAGGGGGCTCGAATACGCAGTATTTT; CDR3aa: CATHPGGSNTQYF
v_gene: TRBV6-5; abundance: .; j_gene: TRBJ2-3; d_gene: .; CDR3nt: TGTGCCAGTCAGCGCGGGTGGAGCACAGATACGCAGTATTTT; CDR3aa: CASQRGWSTDTQYF
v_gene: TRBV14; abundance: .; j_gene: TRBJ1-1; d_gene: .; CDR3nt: TGTGCCAGCAGCCAAGAAGGGGCTACTGAAGCTTTCTTT; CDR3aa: CASSQEGATEAFF
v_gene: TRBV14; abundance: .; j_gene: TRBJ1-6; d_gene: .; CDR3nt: TGTGCCAGCAGCCAACCCGACAGCCTACCTCCGGTCCTCCACTTT; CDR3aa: CASSQPDSLPPVLHF
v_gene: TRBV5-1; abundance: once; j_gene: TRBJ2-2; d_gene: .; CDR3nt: TGCGCCAGCAGCTTGGGGGTTGCGGACACCGGGGAGCTGTTTTTT; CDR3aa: CASSLGVADTGELFF
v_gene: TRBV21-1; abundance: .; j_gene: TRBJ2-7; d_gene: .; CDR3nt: TGTGCCAGCAGCAGCGACAGGGGGCTAACCTACGAGCAGTACTTC; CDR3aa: CASSSDRGLTYEQYF
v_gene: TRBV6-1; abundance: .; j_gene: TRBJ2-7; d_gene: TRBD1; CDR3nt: TGTGCCAGCAGTGCGCAAGGGGGGACAGGTGACCGCTACGAGCAGTACTTC; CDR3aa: CASSAQGGTGDRYEQYF
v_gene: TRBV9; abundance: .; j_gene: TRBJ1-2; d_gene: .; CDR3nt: TGTGCCAGCAGCTACAGGAAAGACTATGGCTACACCTTC; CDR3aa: CASSYRKDYGYTF
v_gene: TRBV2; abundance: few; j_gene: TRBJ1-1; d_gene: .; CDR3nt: TGTGCCACCACCGTAGGCGCCAAGAACACTGAAGCTTTCTTT; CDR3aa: CATTVGAKNTEAFF
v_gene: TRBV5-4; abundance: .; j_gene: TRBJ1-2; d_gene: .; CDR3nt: TGTGCCAGCAGCTTGGTTCGGCAGAACTATGGCTACACCTTC; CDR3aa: CASSLVRQNYGYTF